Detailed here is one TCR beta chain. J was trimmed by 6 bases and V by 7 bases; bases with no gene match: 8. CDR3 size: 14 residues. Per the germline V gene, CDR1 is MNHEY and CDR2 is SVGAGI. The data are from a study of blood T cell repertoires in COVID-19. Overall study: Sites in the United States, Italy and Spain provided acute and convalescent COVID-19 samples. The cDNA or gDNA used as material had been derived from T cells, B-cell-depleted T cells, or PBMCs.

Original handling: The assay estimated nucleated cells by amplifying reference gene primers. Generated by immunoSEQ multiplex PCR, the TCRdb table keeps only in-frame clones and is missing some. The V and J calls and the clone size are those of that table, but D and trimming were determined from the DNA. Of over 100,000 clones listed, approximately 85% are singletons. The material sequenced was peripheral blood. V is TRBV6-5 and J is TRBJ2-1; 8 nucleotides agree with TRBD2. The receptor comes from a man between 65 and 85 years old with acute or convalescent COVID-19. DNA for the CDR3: TGTGCCAGCATATCGGGGGGGGCCGGCAATGAGCAGTTCTTC. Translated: CASISGGAGNEQFF.